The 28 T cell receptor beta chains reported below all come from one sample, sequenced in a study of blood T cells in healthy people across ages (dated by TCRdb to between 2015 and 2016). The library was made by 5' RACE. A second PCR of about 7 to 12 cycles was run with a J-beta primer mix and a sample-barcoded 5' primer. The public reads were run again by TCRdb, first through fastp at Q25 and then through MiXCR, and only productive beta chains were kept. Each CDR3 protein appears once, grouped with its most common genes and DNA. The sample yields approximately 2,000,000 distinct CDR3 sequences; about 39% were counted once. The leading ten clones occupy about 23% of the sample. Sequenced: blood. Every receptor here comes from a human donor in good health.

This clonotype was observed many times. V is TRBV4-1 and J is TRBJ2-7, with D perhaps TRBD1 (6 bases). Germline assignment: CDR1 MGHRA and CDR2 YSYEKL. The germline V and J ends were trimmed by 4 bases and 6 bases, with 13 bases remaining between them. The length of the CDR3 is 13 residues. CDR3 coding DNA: TGCGCCAGCAGCCGGAACACAGGGTTCGAGCAGTACTTC. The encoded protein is CASSRNTGFEQYF.

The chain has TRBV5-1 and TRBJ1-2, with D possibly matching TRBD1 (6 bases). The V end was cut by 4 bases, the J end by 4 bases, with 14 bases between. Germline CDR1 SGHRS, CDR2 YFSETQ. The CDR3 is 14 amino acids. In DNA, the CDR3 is TGCGCCAGCAGCCATGGACAGTCCTCCTATGGCTACACCTTC. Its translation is CASSHGQSSYGYTF.

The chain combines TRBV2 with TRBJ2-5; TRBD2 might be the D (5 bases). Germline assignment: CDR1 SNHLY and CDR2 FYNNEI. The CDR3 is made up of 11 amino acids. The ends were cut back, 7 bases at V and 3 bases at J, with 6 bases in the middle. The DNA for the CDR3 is TGTGCCAGCAACGGGGAAGAGACCCAGTACTTC. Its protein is CASNGEETQYF.

As DNA, the CDR3 is TGTGCCAGCAGTCCGCACGTGAACACTGAAGCTTTCTTT. Encoded protein: CASSPHVNTEAFF. The V and J genes are TRBV11-3 and TRBJ1-1; D is uncertain. Trimming removed 6 bases at V and 0 bases at J, with 8 bases between. Germline lookup yields CDR1 SGHNT and CDR2 YENEEA. The CDR3 has 13 amino acids.

The CDR3 nucleotides read TGCAGTTATGCTAGAGGGGATCGAACAGATACGCAGTATTTT. It translates to CSYARGDRTDTQYF. This chain connects TRBV20-1 to TRBJ2-3; D assignment may be TRBD1 or TRBD2 (5 bases each). CDR1 DFQATT and CDR2 SNEGSKA come from the germline V gene (reference sequence). V lost 8 bases and J 3 bases, leaving 18 bases between the germline ends. CDR3 size: 14 residues.

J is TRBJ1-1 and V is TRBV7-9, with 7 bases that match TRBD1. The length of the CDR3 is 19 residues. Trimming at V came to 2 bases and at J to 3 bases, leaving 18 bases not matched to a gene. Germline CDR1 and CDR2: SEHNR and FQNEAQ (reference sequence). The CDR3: CASSLSRPGQVIGDTEAFF. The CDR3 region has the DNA TGTGCCAGCAGCTTAAGCCGCCCCGGACAGGTAATCGGGGACACTGAAGCTTTCTTT.

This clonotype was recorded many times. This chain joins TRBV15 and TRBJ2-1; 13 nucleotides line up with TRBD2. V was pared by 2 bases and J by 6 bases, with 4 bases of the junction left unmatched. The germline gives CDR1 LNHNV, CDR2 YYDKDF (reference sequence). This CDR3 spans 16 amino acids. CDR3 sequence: CATSRPRLAGGNEQFF. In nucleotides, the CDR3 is TGTGCCACCAGCAGACCTAGACTAGCGGGGGGCAATGAGCAGTTCTTC.

The CDR3 spells CASSSIRTSPTQYF. CDR3 coding DNA: TGTGCCAGCAGCTCTATCCGGACGTCCCCTACGCAGTATTTT. This chain connects TRBV7-2 to TRBJ2-3, with D uncertain. Looked up from germline, CDR1 is SGHTA and CDR2 is FQGNSA. V was pared by 4 bases and J by 8 bases, with 16 bases between. The CDR3 is 14 amino acids. Looking up the rest from reference TRBV7-2 and TRBJ2-3 gives the full variable domain: GAGVSQSPSNKVTEKGKDVELRCDPISGHTALYWYRQSLGQGLEFLIYFQGNSAPDKSGLPSDRFSAERTGGSVSTLTIQRTQQEDSAVYLCASSSIRTSPTQYFGPGTRLTVL.

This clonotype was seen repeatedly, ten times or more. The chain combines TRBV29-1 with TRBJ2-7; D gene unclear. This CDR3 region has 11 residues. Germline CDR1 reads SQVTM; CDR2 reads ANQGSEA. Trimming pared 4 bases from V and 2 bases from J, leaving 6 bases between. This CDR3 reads CSVGLPYEQYF. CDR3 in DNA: TGCAGCGTTGGGCTACCCTACGAGCAGTACTTC.

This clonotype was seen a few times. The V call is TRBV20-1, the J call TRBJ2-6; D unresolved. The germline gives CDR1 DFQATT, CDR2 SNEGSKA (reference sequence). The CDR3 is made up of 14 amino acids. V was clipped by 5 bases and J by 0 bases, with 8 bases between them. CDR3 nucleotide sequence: TGCAGTGCTTGGACGAGCTCTGGGGCCAACGTCCTGACTTTC. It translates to CSAWTSSGANVLTF.

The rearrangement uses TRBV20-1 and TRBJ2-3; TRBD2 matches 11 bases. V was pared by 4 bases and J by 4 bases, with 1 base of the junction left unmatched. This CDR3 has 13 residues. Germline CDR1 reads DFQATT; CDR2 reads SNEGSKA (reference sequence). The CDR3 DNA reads TGCAGTGCTATACTAGCGGGGGCAGATACGCAGTATTTT. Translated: CSAILAGADTQYF.

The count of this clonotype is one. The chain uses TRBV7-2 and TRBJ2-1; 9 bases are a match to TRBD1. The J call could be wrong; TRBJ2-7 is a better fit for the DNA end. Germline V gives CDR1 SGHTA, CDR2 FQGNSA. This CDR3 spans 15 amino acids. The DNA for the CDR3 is TGTGCCAGCAGCGGGAACAGGGGGCTAGCTAGCGAGCAGTACTTC. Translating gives CASSGNRGLASEQYF.

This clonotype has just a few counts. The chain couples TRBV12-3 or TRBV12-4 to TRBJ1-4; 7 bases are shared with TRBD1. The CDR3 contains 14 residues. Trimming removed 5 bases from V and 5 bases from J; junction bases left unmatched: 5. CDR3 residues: CASSPGDSNEKLFF. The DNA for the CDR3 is TGTGCCAGCAGTCCCGGGGACAGCAATGAAAAACTGTTTTTT.

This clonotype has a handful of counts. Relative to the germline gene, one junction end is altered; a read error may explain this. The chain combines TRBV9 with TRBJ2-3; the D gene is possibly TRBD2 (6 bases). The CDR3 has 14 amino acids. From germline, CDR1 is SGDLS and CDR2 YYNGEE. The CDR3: CASRVADGTDTQYF. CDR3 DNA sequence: TGTGCCAGCAGGGTAGCGGACGGCACAGATACGCAGTATTTT.

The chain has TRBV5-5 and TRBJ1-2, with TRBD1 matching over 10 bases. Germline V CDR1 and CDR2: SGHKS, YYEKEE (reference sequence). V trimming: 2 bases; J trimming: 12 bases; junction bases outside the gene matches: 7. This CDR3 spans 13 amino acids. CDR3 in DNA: TGTGCCAGCAGCTTTATTTCTGGGACAGGGGACACCTTC. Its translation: CASSFISGTGDTF.

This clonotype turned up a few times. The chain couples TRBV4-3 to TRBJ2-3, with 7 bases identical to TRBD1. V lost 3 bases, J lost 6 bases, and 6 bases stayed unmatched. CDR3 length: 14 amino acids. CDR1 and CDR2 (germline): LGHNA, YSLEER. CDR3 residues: CASSQGQHKDTQYF. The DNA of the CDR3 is TGCGCCAGCAGCCAGGGACAGCATAAGGATACGCAGTATTTT.

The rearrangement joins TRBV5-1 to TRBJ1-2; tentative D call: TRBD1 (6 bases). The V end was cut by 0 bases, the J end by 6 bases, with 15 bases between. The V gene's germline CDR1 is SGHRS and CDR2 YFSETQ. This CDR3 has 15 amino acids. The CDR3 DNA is TGCGCCAGCAGCTTGGCCTCTGGGGGGCAAGATGGCTACACCTTC. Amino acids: CASSLASGGQDGYTF.

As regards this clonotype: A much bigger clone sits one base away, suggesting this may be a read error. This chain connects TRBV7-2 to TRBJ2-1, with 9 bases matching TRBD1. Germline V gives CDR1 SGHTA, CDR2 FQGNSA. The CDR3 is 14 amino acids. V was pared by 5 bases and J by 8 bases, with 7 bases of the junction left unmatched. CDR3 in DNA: TGTGCCAGCAGCACAGGGACAGGGTTTGATGAGCAGTTCTTC. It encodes CASSTGTGFDEQFF.

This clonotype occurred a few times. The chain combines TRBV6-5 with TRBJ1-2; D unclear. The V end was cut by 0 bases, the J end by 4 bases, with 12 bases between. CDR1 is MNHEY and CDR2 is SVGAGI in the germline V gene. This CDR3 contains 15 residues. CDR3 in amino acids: CASSYSFNYPYGYTF. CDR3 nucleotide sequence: TGTGCCAGCAGTTACTCGTTCAACTATCCCTATGGCTACACCTTC.

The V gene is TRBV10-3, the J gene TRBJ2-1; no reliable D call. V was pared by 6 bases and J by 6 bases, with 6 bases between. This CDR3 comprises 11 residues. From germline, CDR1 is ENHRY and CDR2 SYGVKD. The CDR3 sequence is CAISGTNEQFF. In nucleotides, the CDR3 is TGTGCCATCAGCGGTACCAATGAGCAGTTCTTC.

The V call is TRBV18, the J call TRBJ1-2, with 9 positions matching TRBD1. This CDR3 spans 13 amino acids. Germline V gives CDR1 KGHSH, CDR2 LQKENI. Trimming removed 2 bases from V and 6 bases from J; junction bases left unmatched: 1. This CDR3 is CASSPWDRDGYTF. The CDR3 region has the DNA TGTGCCAGCTCACCATGGGACAGGGATGGCTACACCTTC.

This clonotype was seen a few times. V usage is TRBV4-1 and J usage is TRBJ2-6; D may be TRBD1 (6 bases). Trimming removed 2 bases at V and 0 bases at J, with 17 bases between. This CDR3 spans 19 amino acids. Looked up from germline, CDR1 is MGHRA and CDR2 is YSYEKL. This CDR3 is CASSQSLSGVGSGANVLTF. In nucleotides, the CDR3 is TGCGCCAGCAGCCAATCTCTGTCAGGGGTAGGCTCTGGGGCCAACGTCCTGACTTTC.

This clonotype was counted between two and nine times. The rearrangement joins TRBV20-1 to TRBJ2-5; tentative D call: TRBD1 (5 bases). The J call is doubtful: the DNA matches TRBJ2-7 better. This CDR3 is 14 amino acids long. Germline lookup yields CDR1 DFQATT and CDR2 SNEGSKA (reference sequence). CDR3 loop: CSALEAGSYYEQYF. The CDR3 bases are TGCAGTGCTCTTGAGGCAGGGTCTTACTACGAGCAGTACTTC.

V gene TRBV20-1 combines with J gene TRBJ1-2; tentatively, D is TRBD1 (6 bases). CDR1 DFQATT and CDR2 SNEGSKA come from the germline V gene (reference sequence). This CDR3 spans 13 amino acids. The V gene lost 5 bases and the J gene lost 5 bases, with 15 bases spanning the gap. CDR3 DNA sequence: TGCAGTGCTCAATGGACAGCTTATTATGGCTACACCTTC. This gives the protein CSAQWTAYYGYTF.

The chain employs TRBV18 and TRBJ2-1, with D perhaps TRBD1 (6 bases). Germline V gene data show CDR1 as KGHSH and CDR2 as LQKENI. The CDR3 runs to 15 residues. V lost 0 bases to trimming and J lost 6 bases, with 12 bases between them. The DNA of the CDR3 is TGTGCCAGCTCACCACCCTCGGGACAAGTCAATGAGCAGTTCTTC. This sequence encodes CASSPPSGQVNEQFF.

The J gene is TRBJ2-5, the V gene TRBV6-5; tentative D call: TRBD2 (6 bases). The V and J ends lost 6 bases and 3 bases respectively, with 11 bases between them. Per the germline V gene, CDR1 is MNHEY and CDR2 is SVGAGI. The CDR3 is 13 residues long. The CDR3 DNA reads TGTGCCAGCAGACCAGGACTAAAAGAGACCCAGTACTTC. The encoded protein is CASRPGLKETQYF.

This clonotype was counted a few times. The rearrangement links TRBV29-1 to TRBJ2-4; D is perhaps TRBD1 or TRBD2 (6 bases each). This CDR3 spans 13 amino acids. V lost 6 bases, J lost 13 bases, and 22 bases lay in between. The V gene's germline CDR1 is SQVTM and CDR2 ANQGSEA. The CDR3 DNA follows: TGCAGCGTAGAATCGGGGGCCTGGGATGAGCAGTACTTC. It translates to CSVESGAWDEQYF. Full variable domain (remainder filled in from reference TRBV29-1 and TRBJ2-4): SAVISQKPSRDICQRGTSLTIQCQVDSQVTMMFWYRQQPGQSLTLIATANQGSEATYESGFVIDKFPISRPNLTFSTLTVSNMSPEDSSIYLCSVESGAWDEQYFGAGTRLSVL.

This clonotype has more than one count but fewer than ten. The CDR3 loop reads CASSPTQGPIEPQHF. The CDR3 DNA reads as TGCGCCAGCAGCCCGACCCAGGGCCCTATAGAACCCCAGCATTTT. The chain carries TRBV4-3 and TRBJ1-5, with D possibly matching TRBD1 (5 bases). Between the trimmed V and J ends, which lost 4 bases and 10 bases, there was a span of 20 bases. The CDR3 extends over 15 amino acids. In germline, CDR1 is LGHNA, CDR2 YSLEER.